The rows below give T cell receptor beta chains drawn from one sample of a study of technical replicates of blood from a handful of donors. Here immunoSEQ multiplex PCR was the method, and the copy in TCRdb shows in-frame clones only, minus some. The sample includes approximately 87,000 clones, approximately 95% of them seen just once. What was sequenced was T cells isolated from PBMCs. These receptors were obtained from a human donor in good health. CDR3s include the opening cysteine and the closing phenylalanine or tryptophan. A D gene is named only where the DNA matches it firmly. A row's size may be missing; if present it is once, few, many or a size class.

size	V	D	J	DNA	CDR3
.	TRBV27	TRBD2	TRBJ2-6	TGTGCCAGCAGTTTCGGGAGGGGGGCCAACGTCCTGACTTTC	CASSFGRGANVLTF
.	TRBV15	.	TRBJ1-4	TGTGCCACCAGCAGCAGACAGACAACTAATGAAAAACTGTTTTTT	CATSSRQTTNEKLFF
.	TRBV27	.	TRBJ2-7	TGTGCCAGCAGCCGAAATCTAGACAGGACGGGCGAGCAGTACTTC	CASSRNLDRTGEQYF
.	TRBV6-1	TRBD1	TRBJ2-7	TGTGCCAGCAGGACAGGGGATATTAGTTACGAGCAGTACTTC	CASRTGDISYEQYF
.	TRBV29-1	TRBD2	TRBJ2-7	TGCAGCGTTGAGGGGGGGACTTACGAGCAGTACTTC	CSVEGGTYEQYF
.	TRBV29-1	TRBD1	TRBJ2-1	TGCAGCGTTGGAGGCCCGGGACAGGGATTAAATAACAATGAGCAGTTCTTC	CSVGGPGQGLNNNEQFF
.	TRBV5-1	TRBD1	TRBJ1-2	TGCGCCAGCAGCTCGGACAGGGCGGGGGGCTACACCTTC	CASSSDRAGGYTF
.	TRBV7-6	TRBD1	TRBJ2-1	TGTGCCAGCAGCCCATACAGGGGAGAATACAATGAGCAGTTCTTC	CASSPYRGEYNEQFF
.	TRBV10-1	.	TRBJ2-5	TGCGCCAGCAGTGAAACCGGAGGGGAGACCCAGTACTTC	CASSETGGETQYF
.	TRBV19	TRBD2	TRBJ2-1	TGTGCCAGTAGTACCTCTAGCGGGAGTTACAATGAGCAGTTCTTC	CASSTSSGSYNEQFF
.	TRBV7-7	.	TRBJ2-5	TGTGCCAGCGGTCCTTTAGGGGGCCAAGAGACCCAGTACTTC	CASGPLGGQETQYF
.	TRBV19	TRBD1	TRBJ2-2	TGTGCCAGTAGTATCCCTGACAGGGTAGGCACCGGGGAGCTGTTTTTT	CASSIPDRVGTGELFF
.	TRBV9	TRBD2	TRBJ2-1	TGTGCCAGCAGCGTAGCTAGCGGGACCTACAATGAGCAGTTCTTC	CASSVASGTYNEQFF
.	TRBV6-6	TRBD2	TRBJ2-3	TGTGCCAGCAGTCTAACGGGGGGAAGCACAGATACGCAGTATTTT	CASSLTGGSTDTQYF
.	TRBV19	TRBD1	TRBJ1-1	TGTGCCAGTAGTAGGACAGGGGTTAACACTGAAGCTTTCTTT	CASSRTGVNTEAFF
.	TRBV9	TRBD2	TRBJ2-7	TGTGCCAGCAGCGTAGGAGGGTCCAGCGGGAGTAATATACCGAGCTCCTACGAGCAGTACTTC	CASSVGGSSGSNIPSSYEQYF
.	TRBV6-4	TRBD1	TRBJ2-1	TGTGCCAGCAGTGACGGGACAGGAGGCAATGAGCAGTTCTTC	CASSDGTGGNEQFF
.	TRBV7-2	TRBD1	TRBJ1-1	TGTGCCAGCAGCGCCGGACAGGGGGTCACTGAAGCTTTCTTT	CASSAGQGVTEAFF
.	TRBV23-1	.	TRBJ2-7	TGCGCCAGCAGTCAACCTTTCTCCCGGGACAACTACGAGCAGTACTTC	CASSQPFSRDNYEQYF
.	TRBV7-9	TRBD1	TRBJ2-1	TGTGCCAGCAGCTTGTCAGGGGGTGAGCAGTTCTTC	CASSLSGGEQFF
.	TRBV7-2	.	TRBJ2-6	TGTGCCAGCAGCTCACGACCGGGGGCTGGGGCCAACGTCCTGACTTTC	CASSSRPGAGANVLTF
.	TRBV7-3	TRBD1	TRBJ1-1	TGTGCCAGCAGCTTAGACAGGGAGGCTGAAGCTTTCTTT	CASSLDREAEAFF
.	TRBV10-3	.	TRBJ1-1	TGTGCCATCAGTGAGTCGAGTTTCGGGGGAGGCACTGAAGCTTTCTTT	CAISESSFGGGTEAFF
.	TRBV27	.	TRBJ1-1	TGTGCCAGCAGAGCGGATGGGAACACTGAAGCTTTCTTT	CASRADGNTEAFF
.	TRBV28	TRBD2	TRBJ2-3	TGTGCCAGCAGTCCCCAGGGACTAGGAAGGGGCACCACAGATACGCAGTATTTT	CASSPQGLGRGTTDTQYF
.	TRBV10-3	TRBD2	TRBJ2-7	TGTGCCATCAGTGACGGGGAGCGGGGCTACGAGCAGTACTTC	CAISDGERGYEQYF
few	TRBV19	.	TRBJ1-2	TGTGCCAGTAGTCCTGAGGGAGGCTATGGCTACACCTTC	CASSPEGGYGYTF
.	TRBV7-8	TRBD2	TRBJ2-7	TGTGCCAGCAGCGCCGGACTAGCGGGAGACGAGCAGTACTTC	CASSAGLAGDEQYF
.	TRBV11-2	TRBD1	TRBJ1-2	TGTGCCAGCAGGCACCCGGGACAGCCCTCCTATGGCTACACCTTC	CASRHPGQPSYGYTF
.	TRBV2	.	TRBJ2-2	TGTGCCAGCAGGCCTCTAGCCGGGGAGCTGTTTTTT	CASRPLAGELFF
.	TRBV11-3	.	TRBJ2-7	TGTGCCAGCAGCTCCGGACACGTTGGTACCGAGCAGTACTTC	CASSSGHVGTEQYF
once	TRBV7-3	.	TRBJ1-5	TGTGCCAGCAGCTTCCTGGCCGAGGTGGATCAGCCCCAGCATTTT	CASSFLAEVDQPQHF
.	TRBV28	.	TRBJ2-1	TGTGCCAGCAGTCTACTCCTCCGCTACAGTTTGACCTACAATGAGCAGTTCTTC	CASSLLLRYSLTYNEQFF
.	TRBV25-1	.	TRBJ2-5	TGTGCCAGCAGTGAATATACGCCAGGGAAAGAGACCCAGTACTTC	CASSEYTPGKETQYF
.	TRBV4-1	TRBD2	TRBJ2-5	TGCGCCAGCAGCCATGTACTAGCGGGAGAGACCCAGTACTTC	CASSHVLAGETQYF
.	TRBV19	.	TRBJ1-5	TGTGCCAGTAGTATAGCACAGGCATATAGCAATCAGCCCCAGCATTTT	CASSIAQAYSNQPQHF
.	TRBV9	TRBD1	TRBJ1-2	TGTGCCAGCAGCGCTTGGGACAGCTCTAACTATGGCTACACCTTC	CASSAWDSSNYGYTF
.	TRBV4-1	.	TRBJ1-6	TGCGCCAGCAGCCGGACAGCTGATTCACCCCTCCACTTT	CASSRTADSPLHF
.	TRBV19	TRBD1	TRBJ1-2	TGTGCCAGTAGTACGGGACAGGCGACCTATGGCTACACCTTC	CASSTGQATYGYTF
.	TRBV6-1	TRBD1	TRBJ2-3	TGTGCCAGCAGTGACGTGGGACAGGGCACAGATACGCAGTATTTT	CASSDVGQGTDTQYF
.	TRBV6-5	.	TRBJ1-1	TGTGCCAGCAGTGTAGGGGCTGAAGCTTTCTTT	CASSVGAEAFF
.	TRBV2	.	TRBJ2-1	TGTGCCAGCAGTACCAGCGGATTCTCCTACAATGAGCAGTTCTTC	CASSTSGFSYNEQFF
.	TRBV28	.	TRBJ2-1	TGTGCCAGCACCTCGGGACTGATCTACAATGAGCAGTTCTTC	CASTSGLIYNEQFF
.	TRBV11-3	TRBD1	TRBJ2-1	TGTGCCAGCAGCGTTAGGGACAGGACATACAATGAGCAGTTCTTC	CASSVRDRTYNEQFF
.	TRBV7-8	.	TRBJ2-5	TGTGCCAGCAGCCCGGGACTCCTCAACGCCCAAGAGACCCAGTACTTC	CASSPGLLNAQETQYF
once	TRBV19	.	TRBJ2-3	TGTGCCAGTAGTATAGGACACACAGATACGCAGTATTTT	CASSIGHTDTQYF
once	TRBV6-5	.	TRBJ2-7	TGTGCCAGCAGTTACACCTCGCCGGGAGTGGAGGAGCAGTACTTC	CASSYTSPGVEEQYF
.	TRBV2	TRBD2	TRBJ2-7	TGTGCCAGCAAAGAGGGAACTAGCGGGATCGCCTACGAGCAGTACTTC	CASKEGTSGIAYEQYF
.	TRBV6-1	.	TRBJ1-1	TGTGCCAGCAGTGACCCGACAGTCTCGCGGACCGGGGCTTTCTTT	CASSDPTVSRTGAFF
.	TRBV6-6	.	TRBJ2-3	TGTGCCAGCAGCCAAACGCGGCAAAGCACAGATACGCAGTATTTT	CASSQTRQSTDTQYF
.	TRBV19	TRBD1	TRBJ1-2	TGTGCCAGTAGCGCACAGGGGGCTGGTAACTATGGCTACACCTTC	CASSAQGAGNYGYTF
.	TRBV5-6	.	TRBJ2-7	TGTGCCAGCAGCTTGTTCAGGCGGGACGAGCAGTACTTC	CASSLFRRDEQYF
.	TRBV5-1	TRBD1	TRBJ1-1	TGCGCCAGCAGCCCAAGATCCGGGACAGGGAACACTGAAGCTTTCTTT	CASSPRSGTGNTEAFF
.	TRBV29-1	.	TRBJ2-3	TGCAGCGTTGAAGATGGCAGGATAACAGATACGCAGTATTTT	CSVEDGRITDTQYF
.	TRBV4-1	.	TRBJ1-1	TGCGCCAGCAGCCAGGGAGGTAACACTGAAGCTTTCTTT	CASSQGGNTEAFF
.	TRBV5-8	TRBD2	TRBJ2-1	TGTGCCAGCAGCTTCCAGCGGGAGACCAATGAGCAGTTCTTC	CASSFQRETNEQFF
.	TRBV5-4	TRBD2	TRBJ2-4	TGTGCCAGCAGCTTGGACTTGGCGGGAGGACAAAACATTCAGTACTTC	CASSLDLAGGQNIQYF
.	TRBV28	.	TRBJ2-5	TGTGCCAGCAGTTTAGGACTGAAAGAAGAGACCCAGTACTTC	CASSLGLKEETQYF